This T cell receptor (beta chain) derives from a study of T cells in Graves' hyperthyroidism and ophthalmopathy. Points from the study as a whole: Most thyroid clonotypes with frequency above 0.001 were detected in blood.

Ophthalmopathy patients showed a Clinical Activity Score of at least 3, NOSPECS grade of at least 4 and duration under 3 months. Not enrolled were patients with uncontrolled infection, other autoimmune disease, pregnancy or lactation. The PBMCs studied were ones that came from approximately 9.9 ml fresh peripheral blood. Amplification yielded TCR beta CDR3 regions, with RNA transcripts as the source. RT-PCR in the first round (using the HTBI primer set) targeted the TCR CDR3. TCRdb fed the multiplex PCR reads into MiXCR, producing one record per CDR3 protein. The sample lists around 600,000 distinct CDR3 sequences, 14% occurring once. About this clonotype: The antigen is undetermined.

This CDR3 has 15 amino acids. The germline V gene has CDR1 KGHSH and CDR2 LQKENI. J lost 2 bases, V lost 5 bases, and 9 bases had no gene match. This chain uses TRBV18 with TRBJ2-7, with 7 bases that match TRBD1. Sequencing was carried out using blood. This receptor was obtained from a woman aged 45-60 years with Graves' ophthalmopathy. The CDR3: CASSSWTGAPYEQYF. The CDR3 nucleotides are TGTGCCAGCTCATCTTGGACAGGAGCTCCCTACGAGCAGTACTTC.